This T cell receptor (beta chain) was recovered during a study of T cell changes during pregnancy in multiple sclerosis. Here immunoSEQ multiplex PCR was the method, and the copy in TCRdb shows in-frame clones only, minus some. The sample records about 77,000 clones, about 93% being singletons. With 2 bases removed from V and 2 bases from J, the gap between germline ends came to 15 bases. CDR1 and CDR2 from the germline V gene are SGHDN and FVKESK. The CDR3 has 16 residues. The input for sequencing was peripheral blood, taken after pregnancy. This receptor was taken from a female donor in good health, enrolled as a control in a pregnancy study. The V gene is TRBV14, the J gene TRBJ2-5, with D perhaps TRBD2 (5 bases). CDR3 region: CASSQPSNFVQETQYF. The CDR3 coding sequence is TGTGCCAGCAGCCAACCTAGCAATTTTGTTCAAGAGACCCAGTACTTC.